One and the same sample provided the 7 T cell receptor beta chains below, sequenced in a study of PD-1 blockade in classical Hodgkin lymphoma. Following autologous stem cell transplantation, relapse occurred in every patient, and exposure to brentuximab vedotin varied. TCRdb's table, derived via immunoSEQ multiplex PCR, lists solely in-frame clones and lacks some. Of about 97,000 clones listed, around four fifths are singletons. The sequences come from peripheral blood mononuclear cells (PBMCs), collected at baseline. These receptors all come from a human donor with classical Hodgkin lymphoma.

This chain joins TRBV21-1 and TRBJ2-4; the table's D call, TRBD1, was not checked against the DNA. TRBV21-1 is recorded as a pseudogene. There are 14 residues in the CDR3. CDR3 residues: CASSNRTGRNIQYF. In DNA, the CDR3 is TGTGCCAGCAGCAACAGGACAGGTAGAAACATTCAGTACTTC.

CDR3 bases: TGTGCCATCAGTGAGGCCGGGGTATGGGGGGAGCAGTACTTC. Its protein is CAISEAGVWGEQYF. This rearrangement joins TRBV10-3 to TRBJ2-7; perhaps D is TRBD1 or TRBD2 (5 bases each). The CDR3 contains 14 residues. Germline-derived CDR1 and CDR2 are ENHRY and SYGVKD. V lost 2 bases, J lost 7 bases, and 15 bases lay in between.

This chain uses TRBV4-1 with TRBJ2-5; maybe TRBD1 (5 bases). The CDR3 sequence is 15 residues long. V was trimmed by 5 bases and J by 0 bases, leaving 13 bases between them. The V gene's germline CDR1 is MGHRA and CDR2 YSYEKL. The chain's CDR3 is CASSDKDSYQETQYF. The CDR3 region has the DNA TGCGCCAGCAGCGATAAAGACAGCTACCAAGAGACCCAGTACTTC.

This rearrangement joins TRBV28 to TRBJ2-2; 10 bases agree with TRBD2. The junction had 6 bases not matched to a gene; V was cut back by 7 bases and J by 7 bases. The CDR3 has 14 amino acids. CDR1 is MDHEN and CDR2 is SYDVKM in the germline V gene. This CDR3 reads CASIGTSEIGELFF. CDR3 bases: TGTGCCAGCATCGGGACTAGCGAAATCGGGGAGCTGTTTTTT.

J is TRBJ1-5 and V is TRBV6-6, with a possible D match to TRBD1 (6 bases). Trimming pared 6 bases from V and 7 bases from J, leaving 13 bases between. The CDR3 totals 13 residues. CDR1 is MNHNY and CDR2 is SVGAGI in the germline V gene (reference sequence). The CDR3 DNA follows: TGTGCCAGCAGCAGGGGTTGGTACCAGCCCCAGCATTTT. The encoded protein is CASSRGWYQPQHF.

This rearrangement joins TRBV11-2 to TRBJ2-5; D is unresolved. The CDR3 consists of 13 residues. Germline loops: CDR1 SGHAT, CDR2 FQNNGV. Trimming removed 3 bases at V and 6 bases at J, with 11 bases between. This chain's CDR3 is CASSLGNAQTQYF. CDR3 nucleotides: TGTGCCAGCAGCTTGGGGAACGCACAGACCCAGTACTTC.

The chain links TRBV7-2 to TRBJ2-3; 10 nucleotides align to TRBD2. CDR1 and CDR2 (germline): SGHTA, FQGNSA. CDR3 length equals 16 residues. Unmatched junction bases numbered 8, after V lost 6 bases and J lost 2 bases. The CDR3: CASRRRLAGATDTQYF. DNA for the CDR3: TGTGCCAGCAGACGACGGCTAGCGGGAGCCACAGATACGCAGTATTTT.